The clone carrying this TCR beta chain was detected only once. This record comes from a study of OX40 agonist ivuxolimab in advanced cancers. Study-level background: Three patients had partial responses: one hepatocellular carcinoma, two cutaneous melanoma.

From germline, CDR1 is SEHNR and CDR2 FQNEAQ (reference sequence). The CDR3 is made up of 15 amino acids. Trimming removed 0 bases at V and 2 bases at J, with 10 bases between. Using immunoSEQ multiplex PCR, the repertoire was profiled, and TCRdb retains in-frame clones only, with some absent. The sample has 60,000 to 75,000 clones; about 91% are singletons. Source: CD4+ or CD8+ T cells sorted from blood, taken in a trial of the OX40 agonist ivuxolimab. The receptor's source is an adult with an advanced solid tumor such as melanoma, head and neck, liver or kidney cancer. V usage is TRBV7-9 and J usage is TRBJ2-5, with D tentatively TRBD1 (7 bases). CDR3 residues: CASSLAAGGQETQYF. CDR3 nucleotides: TGTGCCAGCAGCTTAGCGGCAGGGGGGCAAGAGACCCAGTACTTC.